Listed below are T cell receptor beta chains from one sample, sequenced in a study of T cell responses to AZD1222 COVID-19 vaccine. Sequencing used immunoSEQ multiplex PCR; TCRdb keeps in-frame clones, though not all of them. Of roughly 140,000 clones listed, about 93% are singletons. Material: peripheral blood, obtained on day 0 of AZD1222 vaccination. These TCRs come from an adult in good health. CDR3s include the opening cysteine and the closing phenylalanine or tryptophan. D genes are given only for firm matches. Expanded clones get a size class; other rows say once, few or many, or leave the size out.

cdr3_nt	cdr3_aa	j_call	d_call	v_call	clone_size
TGCAGCGTTGAAAAAGGGGGAGGCTCCTACGAGCAGTACTTC	CSVEKGGGSYEQYF	TRBJ2-7	.	TRBV29-1	.
TGTGCCAGCAGCTTAAAGCAGGGGATGGACTATGGCTACACCTTC	CASSLKQGMDYGYTF	TRBJ1-2	.	TRBV7-9	.
TGTGCCAGCAGTCCGAGCTCCCAAGTGACCCAGTACTTC	CASSPSSQVTQYF	TRBJ2-5	.	TRBV2	.
TGTGCCAGCTCACCACAGGGCCTGAGCTCCTACAATGAGCAGTTCTTC	CASSPQGLSSYNEQFF	TRBJ2-1	.	TRBV18	few
TGTGCCAGGAGTCGAAAATTCGGGGGGGGCACTGAAGCTTTCTTT	CARSRKFGGGTEAFF	TRBJ1-1	.	TRBV2	.
TGTGCCAGCAGCGGGTGGACAGAGAACACTGAAGCTTTCTTT	CASSGWTENTEAFF	TRBJ1-1	.	TRBV7-9	once
TGTGCCAGCAGTTTCTCCGGGACAGGGGACGTCGATGAAGCTTTCTTT	CASSFSGTGDVDEAFF	TRBJ1-1	TRBD1	TRBV28	.
TGTGCCAGCAGTAGAACAGGTTATAATTCACCCCTCCACTTT	CASSRTGYNSPLHF	TRBJ1-6	.	TRBV6-5	.
TGTGCCAGCAGCCCCGGGCGAGGTCAGCCCCAGCATTTT	CASSPGRGQPQHF	TRBJ1-5	.	TRBV28	.
TGTGCCAGCAGCCCCCAGGGACTAGCGGAGACACCCTACGAGCAGTACTTC	CASSPQGLAETPYEQYF	TRBJ2-7	TRBD2	TRBV11-2	.
TGCGCCAGCAGCTTTTCGGGACAGCAGTCCTACGAGCAGTACTTC	CASSFSGQQSYEQYF	TRBJ2-7	TRBD1	TRBV5-1	.
TGTGCCAGCAGCTTGTCTGGAAACACCATATATTTT	CASSLSGNTIYF	TRBJ1-3	.	TRBV14	.
TGTGCCAGCAGCTTATGGGGTCTGGGGGCCCAGTACTTC	CASSLWGLGAQYF	TRBJ2-5	.	TRBV7-3	.
TGTGCCTGGAGTCCTTTCTCAGGGACCGGGGAGCTGTTTTTT	CAWSPFSGTGELFF	TRBJ2-2	.	TRBV30	.
TGTGCCAGTAGGGGGGACAGGGGTACAGATACGCAGTATTTT	CASRGDRGTDTQYF	TRBJ2-3	TRBD1	TRBV19	.
TGTGCCAGCAGCCTAAGGACTAGCGGGAGTTATGAGACCCAGTACTTC	CASSLRTSGSYETQYF	TRBJ2-5	TRBD2	TRBV5-6	.
TGTGCCAGCAGTTCACCCCGGGGGGTGAACACCGGGGAGCTGTTTTTT	CASSSPRGVNTGELFF	TRBJ2-2	TRBD2	TRBV28	.
TGCGCCAGCAGCCAAGATGGACCGGTCGCGAGTTCCTACAATGAGCAGTTCTTC	CASSQDGPVASSYNEQFF	TRBJ2-1	.	TRBV4-3	medium-sized
TGTGCCAGCAGCCCAAGACGACTAGCGGGAGGACCCTACGAGCAGTACTTC	CASSPRRLAGGPYEQYF	TRBJ2-7	TRBD2	TRBV7-9	.
TGTGCCAGCAGTTTAGGGAACAGGGGATACGAGCAGTACTTC	CASSLGNRGYEQYF	TRBJ2-7	TRBD1	TRBV28	.
TGTGCCAGCAGTCCTGGCGGCACTGAAGCTTTCTTT	CASSPGGTEAFF	TRBJ1-1	.	TRBV27	.
TGTGCCAGCAGCAGGCTGAATCAGCCCCAGCATTTT	CASSRLNQPQHF	TRBJ1-5	.	TRBV28	few
TGTGCCAGCAGGCCTACCCGGGCCACCCTAGCCAAAAACATTCAGTACTTC	CASRPTRATLAKNIQYF	TRBJ2-4	.	TRBV27	.
TGTGCCAGCAGCCTATCCGGACAGGACACCGGGGAGCTGTTTTTT	CASSLSGQDTGELFF	TRBJ2-2	TRBD1	TRBV7-6	.
TGTGCCAGCAGCTTGGGGAGCTCTGGGGCCAACGTCCTGACTTTC	CASSLGSSGANVLTF	TRBJ2-6	.	TRBV5-4	.
TGTGCCAGCAGTCGGACAGGGTTTTATGGCTACACCTTC	CASSRTGFYGYTF	TRBJ1-2	TRBD1	TRBV6-5	.
TGTGCCAGCAGCGAGACTAGCGGGGGCTCCTACGAGCAGTACTTC	CASSETSGGSYEQYF	TRBJ2-7	TRBD2	TRBV7-2	.
TGTGCCAGCAGTCACCGACCCAGGGAGACCCAGTACTTC	CASSHRPRETQYF	TRBJ2-5	.	TRBV12-3/TRBV12-4	.
TGTGCCAGCAGTTCTATAGCTGGCTCCTACGAGCAGTACTTC	CASSSIAGSYEQYF	TRBJ2-7	.	TRBV28	.
TGTGCCTGGAGTTTGGGACAGATCTATGGCTACACCTTC	CAWSLGQIYGYTF	TRBJ1-2	TRBD1	TRBV30	.
TGTGCCATCGGAGGGGAAACTAGCACAGATACGCAGTATTTT	CAIGGETSTDTQYF	TRBJ2-3	.	TRBV10-3	.
TGCGCCAGCAGCTTAGGACTAGTAGCGGGTCCACAAAACATTCAGTACTTC	CASSLGLVAGPQNIQYF	TRBJ2-4	TRBD2	TRBV5-1	.
TGTGCCAGTAGTCCTCGGGTTAGACAGGAGCAGTTCTTC	CASSPRVRQEQFF	TRBJ2-1	.	TRBV19	.
TGTGCCAGCAGCAAAGGTGTAGGAGTAAGCTCCTACGAGCAGTACTTC	CASSKGVGVSSYEQYF	TRBJ2-7	.	TRBV21-1	.
TGTGCCAGCAGCTCGACTAGCGGGAGGGCCGTAGCCAAAAACATTCAGTACTTC	CASSSTSGRAVAKNIQYF	TRBJ2-4	TRBD2	TRBV7-9	.
TGTGCCAGCAGCCAAGATCCGTTCAGGGCGGCCCGGATAGCCAAAAACATTCAGTACTTC	CASSQDPFRAARIAKNIQYF	TRBJ2-4	.	TRBV3-1/TRBV3-2	.
TGCGCCAGCAGCCAAGATCTAGCGACAGCCTCCTATGGCTACACCTTC	CASSQDLATASYGYTF	TRBJ1-2	.	TRBV4-3	.
TGTGCCAGCAGTGAGGGACCCGGGACAGGGGTAAACGAGCAGTACTTC	CASSEGPGTGVNEQYF	TRBJ2-7	TRBD1	TRBV2	.
TGTGCCAGCAGTTTCATCGGGGTTGAAGCTTTCTTT	CASSFIGVEAFF	TRBJ1-1	.	TRBV28	.
TGTGCCAGCAGTCCCCGGACAGGGGGGAGCTATGGCTACACCTTC	CASSPRTGGSYGYTF	TRBJ1-2	TRBD1	TRBV27	.
TGTGCCAGCAGTTACTCGGGCAGGGACAATTCACCCCTCCACTTT	CASSYSGRDNSPLHF	TRBJ1-6	.	TRBV6-5	.
TGTGCCAGCAGTTTAATCGGGGACTCCTACGAGCAGTACTTC	CASSLIGDSYEQYF	TRBJ2-7	.	TRBV27	.
TGTGCCAGCAGCCCAACGAGGTCAAATCAGCCCCAGCATTTT	CASSPTRSNQPQHF	TRBJ1-5	.	TRBV27	.
TGTGCCAGTAGTTCCGGGACAGGGGGCAGTCAGCCCCAGCATTTT	CASSSGTGGSQPQHF	TRBJ1-5	TRBD1	TRBV19	.
TGTGCCAGCTCACCGGGGCGGCCCGGGGATGGCTACACCTTC	CASSPGRPGDGYTF	TRBJ1-2	.	TRBV18	once